This TCR beta chain was captured in a study of T cell responses to AZD1222 COVID-19 vaccine. Combined were second doses at about 4 or about 12 weeks. The ends lost 4 bases at V and 4 bases at J; junction bases unmatched: 7. The CDR3 contains 15 residues. CDR1 WNHNN and CDR2 SYGVQD come from the germline V gene (reference sequence). Profiling relied on immunoSEQ multiplex PCR, and the TCRdb table lists in-frame clones only, not all of them. The sample has more than 110,000 clones, 88% seen once. The receptor was derived from an adult who received the AZD1222 COVID-19 vaccine. Material: peripheral blood, obtained 28 days after the second AZD1222 dose. V and J are TRBV10-1 and TRBJ2-5; TRBD2 aligns across 9 bases. The CDR3 is CASSGGSGSVETQYF. In nucleotides, the CDR3 is TGCGCCAGCAGTGGTGGTAGCGGGAGTGTAGAGACCCAGTACTTC.